This T cell receptor (beta chain) was captured by sequencing in a study of T cell responses to AZD1222 COVID-19 vaccine (dated by TCRdb to about 2021). For the wider study: AZD1222 recipients whose second dose came at about 4 weeks and those whose second dose came at about 12 weeks were combined into one group, since spike-specific TCR depth and breadth did not differ between the two schedules. A total of 240 or so trial participants underwent TCR sequencing, of whom roughly 210 had received two doses of AZD1222 and some 25 had received two doses of the MenACWY control vaccine. Enrollment into the trials was organized by age into subgroups of 18-55, 56-69 and 70-plus years, and those subgroups contained roughly 150, 30 and 60 TCR-sequenced participants, respectively. Overall study results and their limits: Conclusions about previously exposed vaccinees are limited, since just a handful of AZD1222 recipients were seropositive for SARS-CoV-2 at baseline. Reportedly, close to half of the unique spike-specific TCRs recognized epitopes lying outside the regions that are mutated in the B.1.351 and B.1.1.7 variants. A significant rise in spike-specific TCR breadth and depth was observed after two AZD1222 doses relative to day 0 and relative to MenACWY recipients. In the small 56-69-year group, the increase in depth fell short of significance, most likely because of low power. CD4 TCRs associated with the vaccine covered the entire spike protein, and the dominant responses were in regions 160-218 and 743-854. Participants were mostly white British, with more females than males. The authors suggested clonal diversity may have been underestimated. No day 14 peak-response samples were available, so repertoires were characterized only after the peak T cell response.

Concerning this clone: Its antigen is still unknown. Per-base qualities were not stored, and no clone one base away is much larger.

The CDR3 regions of human TCRbeta chains were analyzed by immunosequencing. The authors' pipeline ran thus. TCRs in the repertoires were matched against a reference library of SARS-CoV-2-specific TCRs that had been generated with the MIRA antigen-specificity platform. Breadth meant the fraction of unique TCRs that were SARS-CoV-2-associated, whereas depth meant the fraction of total T cells that were SARS-CoV-2-associated. Using the MIRA data, every spike-specific TCR was mapped to the spike region that the TCR reacted to and assigned to either a CD4 or a CD8 class. Log10-transformed breadth and depth values were compared by one-way ANOVA with Sidak's multiple comparisons tests. TCRdb's version of the immuneACCESS table is confined to in-frame rearrangements and falls short of the full clone set. An unresolved V gene accounts for under half of the shortfall where checked; the remainder is of unknown origin. V and J calls plus clone size are reproduced from that table; the DNA served to infer D and trimming. The sample table contains 120,000 or so clones; only one count was recorded for 85% to 95% of them. Around 7.8% of the sample is taken by the ten largest.

The sample's time point label, in plain terms: baseline before first vaccination. Vaccinee samples were obtained from the UK trials COV001 and COV002, which included a single-blind randomized controlled phase 2/3 trial of AZD1222 (ChAdOx1 nCoV-19) in healthy adults. For TCRbeta chain sequencing, PBMC samples from trial participants were taken at day 0 and at day 28 after the second dose. Germline trimming: 7 bases from V, 1 base from J; junction bases outside gene matches: 10. The germline V gene gives CDR1 as SGHRS and CDR2 as YFSETQ. The CDR3 starts with the cysteine, ends with the phenylalanine, and has 15 residues. CDR3 DNA is the only sequence kept; it has 45 bases, read in frame from the first base.

The sequence joins TRBV5-1 to TRBJ1-1, with 7 junctional bases fitting TRBD1. The clonotype was recovered from an adult in good health. Material: peripheral blood, obtained on day 0 of AZD1222 vaccination. CDR3 protein: CASRPRGQTNTEAFF. The nucleotide sequence reads as follows: TGCGCCAGCCGACCGAGGGGACAGACGAACACTGAAGCTTTCTTT.